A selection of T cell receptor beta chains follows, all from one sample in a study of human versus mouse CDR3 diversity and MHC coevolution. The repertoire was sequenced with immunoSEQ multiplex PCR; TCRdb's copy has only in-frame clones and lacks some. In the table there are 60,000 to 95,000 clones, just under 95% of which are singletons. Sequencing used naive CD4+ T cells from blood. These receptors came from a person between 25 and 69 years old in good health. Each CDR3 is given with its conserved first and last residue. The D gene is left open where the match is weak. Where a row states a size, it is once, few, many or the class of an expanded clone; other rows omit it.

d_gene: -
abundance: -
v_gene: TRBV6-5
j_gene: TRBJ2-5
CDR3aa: CASSWGVPIEETQYF
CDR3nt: TGTGCCAGCAGTTGGGGGGTGCCCATCGAGGAGACCCAGTACTTC

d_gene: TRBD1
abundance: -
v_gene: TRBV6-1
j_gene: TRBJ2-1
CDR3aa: CASRRQGGSYNEQFF
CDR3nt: TGTGCCAGCAGGAGACAGGGGGGGTCCTACAATGAGCAGTTCTTC

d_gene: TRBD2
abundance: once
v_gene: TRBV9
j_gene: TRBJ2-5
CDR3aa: CASSPHPPGLAGETQYF
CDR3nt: TGTGCCAGCAGCCCTCACCCACCGGGACTAGCTGGGGAGACCCAGTACTTC

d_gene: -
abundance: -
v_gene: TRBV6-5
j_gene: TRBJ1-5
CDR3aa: CASRGGYASNQPQHF
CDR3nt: TGTGCCAGCCGGGGGGGGTACGCGAGCAATCAGCCCCAGCATTTT

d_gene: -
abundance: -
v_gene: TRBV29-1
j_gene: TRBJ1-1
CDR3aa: CSVEDVSRGPEAFF
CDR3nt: TGCAGCGTTGAAGATGTCTCCAGGGGTCCTGAAGCTTTCTTT

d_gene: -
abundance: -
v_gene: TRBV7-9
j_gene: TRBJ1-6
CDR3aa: CASSLLEKGSPLHF
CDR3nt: TGTGCCAGCAGCTTACTGGAGAAAGGCTCACCCCTCCACTTT

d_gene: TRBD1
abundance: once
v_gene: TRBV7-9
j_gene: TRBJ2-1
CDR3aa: CASSLGQGQYNEQFF
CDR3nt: TGTGCCAGCAGCCTTGGACAGGGACAATACAATGAGCAGTTCTTC

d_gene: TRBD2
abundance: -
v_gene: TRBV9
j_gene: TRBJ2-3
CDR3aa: CASSGRTRRGTDTQYF
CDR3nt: TGTGCCAGCAGCGGGAGGACTAGGCGGGGCACAGATACGCAGTATTTT

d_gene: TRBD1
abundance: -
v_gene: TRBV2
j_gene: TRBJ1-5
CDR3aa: CASKGQHNQPQHF
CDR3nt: TGTGCCAGCAAGGGACAGCACAATCAGCCCCAGCATTTT

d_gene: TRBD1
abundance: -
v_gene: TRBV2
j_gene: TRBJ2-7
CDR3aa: CASRTPGGYEQYF
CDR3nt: TGTGCCAGCAGGACGCCAGGGGGATACGAGCAGTACTTC

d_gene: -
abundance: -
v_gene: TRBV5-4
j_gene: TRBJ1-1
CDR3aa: CASGQAPGNTEAFF
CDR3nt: TGTGCCAGTGGCCAAGCCCCAGGGAACACTGAAGCTTTCTTT

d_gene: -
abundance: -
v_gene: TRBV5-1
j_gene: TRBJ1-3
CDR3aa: CASSLSGSGNTIYF
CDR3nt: TGCGCCAGCAGCTTGTCCGGGTCTGGAAACACCATATATTTT

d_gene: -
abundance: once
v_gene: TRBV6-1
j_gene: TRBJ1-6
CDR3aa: CASSEETGPYSPLHF
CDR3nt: TGTGCCAGCAGTGAAGAGACAGGACCTTATTCACCCCTCCACTTT

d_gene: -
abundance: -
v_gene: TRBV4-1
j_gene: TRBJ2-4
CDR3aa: CASSQGGAWGSKNIQYF
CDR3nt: TGCGCCAGCAGCCAGGGGGGGGCCTGGGGGTCCAAAAACATTCAGTACTTC

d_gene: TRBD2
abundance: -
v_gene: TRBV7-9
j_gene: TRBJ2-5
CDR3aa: CASSLGSGETQYF
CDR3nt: TGTGCCAGCAGCTTGGGTAGCGGGGAGACCCAGTACTTC

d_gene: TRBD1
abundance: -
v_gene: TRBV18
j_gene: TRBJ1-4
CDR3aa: CASSYRQGDGEKLFF
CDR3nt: TGTGCCAGCTCTTACCGACAGGGGGACGGTGAAAAACTGTTTTTT

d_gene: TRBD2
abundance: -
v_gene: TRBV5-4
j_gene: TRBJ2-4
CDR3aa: CASSPDSGGAAKNIQYF
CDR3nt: TGTGCCAGCAGCCCCGATAGCGGGGGGGCGGCCAAAAACATTCAGTACTTC

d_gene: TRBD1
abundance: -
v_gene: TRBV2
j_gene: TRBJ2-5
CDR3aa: CASRRGQIQETQYF
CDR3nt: TGTGCCAGCAGAAGGGGACAGATCCAAGAGACCCAGTACTTC

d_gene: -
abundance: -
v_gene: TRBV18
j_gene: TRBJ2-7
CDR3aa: CASSPNGGGYEQYF
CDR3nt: TGTGCCAGCTCACCTAACGGGGGTGGCTACGAGCAGTACTTC

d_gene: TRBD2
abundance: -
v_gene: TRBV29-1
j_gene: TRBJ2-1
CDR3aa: CSVEEGGGKQFF
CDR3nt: TGCAGCGTTGAAGAAGGCGGGGGAAAGCAGTTCTTC

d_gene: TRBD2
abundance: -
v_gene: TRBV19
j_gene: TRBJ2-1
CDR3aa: CASSSGLAGENEQFF
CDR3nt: TGTGCCAGTAGTTCGGGACTAGCGGGAGAGAATGAGCAGTTCTTC

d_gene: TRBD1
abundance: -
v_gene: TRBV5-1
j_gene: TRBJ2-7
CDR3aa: CASSLGQGSFDEQYF
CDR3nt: TGCGCCAGCAGCTTGGGACAGGGTTCCTTCGACGAGCAGTACTTC

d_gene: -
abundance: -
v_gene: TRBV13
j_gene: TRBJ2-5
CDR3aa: CASSGGGWYQETQYF
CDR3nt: TGTGCCAGCAGCGGAGGGGGCTGGTATCAAGAGACCCAGTACTTC

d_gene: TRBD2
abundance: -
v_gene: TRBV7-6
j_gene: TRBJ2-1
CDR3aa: CASSLVSLALNNEQFF
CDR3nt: TGTGCCAGCAGCTTAGTGTCACTAGCGCTTAACAATGAGCAGTTCTTC

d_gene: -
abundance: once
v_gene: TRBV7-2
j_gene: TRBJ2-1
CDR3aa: CASSLGGGAYEQFF
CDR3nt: TGTGCCAGCAGCTTAGGAGGGGGGGCCTATGAGCAGTTCTTC

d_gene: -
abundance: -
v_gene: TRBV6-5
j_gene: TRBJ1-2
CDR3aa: CASRSTVMAYGYTF
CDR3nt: TGTGCCAGCAGATCGACAGTAATGGCGTATGGCTACACCTTC